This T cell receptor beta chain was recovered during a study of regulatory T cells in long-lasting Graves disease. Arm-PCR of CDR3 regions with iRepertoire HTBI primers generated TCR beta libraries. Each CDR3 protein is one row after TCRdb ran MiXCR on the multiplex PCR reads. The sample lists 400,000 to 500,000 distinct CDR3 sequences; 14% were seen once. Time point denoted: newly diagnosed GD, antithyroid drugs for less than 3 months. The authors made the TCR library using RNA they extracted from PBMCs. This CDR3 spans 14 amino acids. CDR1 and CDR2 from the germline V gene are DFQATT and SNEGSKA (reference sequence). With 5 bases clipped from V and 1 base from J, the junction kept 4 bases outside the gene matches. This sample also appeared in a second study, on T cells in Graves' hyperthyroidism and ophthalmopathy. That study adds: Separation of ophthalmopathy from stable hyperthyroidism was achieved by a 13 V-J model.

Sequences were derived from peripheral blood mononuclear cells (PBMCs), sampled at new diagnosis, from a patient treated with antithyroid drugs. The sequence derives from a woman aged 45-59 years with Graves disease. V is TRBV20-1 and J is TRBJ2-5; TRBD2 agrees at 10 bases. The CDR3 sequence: CSAQLAGIQETQYF. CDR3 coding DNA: TGCAGTGCTCAACTAGCGGGGATCCAAGAGACCCAGTACTTC.